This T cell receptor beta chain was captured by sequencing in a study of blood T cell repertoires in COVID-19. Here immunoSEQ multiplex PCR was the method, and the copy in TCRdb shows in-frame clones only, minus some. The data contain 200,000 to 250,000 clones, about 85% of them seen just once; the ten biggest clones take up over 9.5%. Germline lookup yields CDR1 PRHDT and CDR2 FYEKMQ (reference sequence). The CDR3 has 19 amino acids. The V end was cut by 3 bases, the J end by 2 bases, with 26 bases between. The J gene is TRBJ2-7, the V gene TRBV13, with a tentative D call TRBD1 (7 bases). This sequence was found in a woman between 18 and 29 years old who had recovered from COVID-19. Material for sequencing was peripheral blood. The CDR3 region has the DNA TGTGCCAGCAGCTTTATGTTCTCGGTTTGGCAGGGGGGTACCTACGAGCAGTACTTC. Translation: CASSFMFSVWQGGTYEQYF.